These T cell receptor beta chains were read from a single sample in a study of cytomegalovirus exposure and HLA in healthy donors. Profiled with immunoSEQ multiplex PCR; TCRdb holds only in-frame clones, not every one. Recorded for this sample: some 39,000 clones. The sequenced material came from PBMCs. These receptors were obtained from a woman aged 25 to 45 in good health and CMV-seropositive. CDR3s include the opening cysteine and the closing phenylalanine or tryptophan. The order of the fields is V gene, J gene, D gene, CDR3 protein, CDR3 DNA. D genes are given only for firm matches.

V: TRBV30
J: TRBJ1-2
D: TRBD1
CDR3: CAWSVTGGRGGYTF
DNA: TGTGCCTGGAGTGTAACAGGGGGGAGAGGTGGCTACACCTTC

V: TRBV5-5
J: TRBJ1-1
D: NA
CDR3: CASSFMNTEAFF
DNA: TGTGCCAGCAGCTTCATGAACACTGAAGCTTTCTTT

V: TRBV11-2
J: TRBJ1-1
D: NA
CDR3: CASSSGGVAFF
DNA: TGTGCCAGCAGCTCCGGGGGTGTGGCTTTCTTT

V: TRBV7-2
J: TRBJ2-3
D: NA
CDR3: CASSLGGAGPRVDTQYF
DNA: TGTGCCAGCAGCTTAGGTGGGGCGGGGCCCCGGGTTGATACGCAGTATTTT

V: TRBV27
J: TRBJ1-6
D: NA
CDR3: CASTRKSGMPYNSPLHF
DNA: TGTGCCAGCACCAGAAAGAGCGGGATGCCGTATAATTCACCCCTCCACTTT

V: TRBV5-1
J: TRBJ2-5
D: TRBD1
CDR3: CASSPKTGGSRVTQYF
DNA: TGCGCCAGCAGCCCCAAAACAGGGGGTTCGAGAGTGACCCAGTACTTC

V: TRBV2
J: TRBJ1-1
D: TRBD1
CDR3: CASGFRGRTEAFF
DNA: TGTGCCAGTGGGTTCAGGGGGCGAACTGAAGCTTTCTTT

V: TRBV29-1
J: TRBJ1-5
D: TRBD1
CDR3: CSVATGTGEDQPQHF
DNA: TGCAGCGTTGCGACCGGGACAGGGGAGGATCAGCCCCAGCATTTT

V: TRBV5-1
J: TRBJ1-4
D: TRBD1
CDR3: CASSQGQGRATNEKLFF
DNA: TGCGCCAGCAGCCAAGGACAGGGACGAGCAACTAATGAAAAACTGTTTTTT

V: TRBV18
J: TRBJ1-1
D: NA
CDR3: CASSPSIQQNTEAFF
DNA: TGTGCCAGCTCACCATCAATACAGCAGAACACTGAAGCTTTCTTT

V: TRBV9
J: TRBJ2-3
D: NA
CDR3: CASSLQGVETDTQYF
DNA: TGTGCCAGCAGCCTACAGGGCGTTGAGACAGATACGCAGTATTTT

V: TRBV7-9
J: TRBJ1-2
D: NA
CDR3: CASSLGQTSNYGYTF
DNA: TGTGCCAGCAGCTTAGGTCAGACTTCTAACTATGGCTACACCTTC

V: TRBV7-9
J: TRBJ1-2
D: TRBD1
CDR3: CASSLARGPNGYTF
DNA: TGTGCCAGCAGCTTAGCCAGGGGGCCCAATGGCTACACCTTC

V: TRBV10-1
J: TRBJ2-7
D: NA
CDR3: CASSDGSAYEQYF
DNA: TGCGCCAGCAGTGACGGGAGCGCCTACGAGCAGTACTTC

V: TRBV5-1
J: TRBJ1-4
D: TRBD1
CDR3: CASSLFGTGDEKLFF
DNA: TGCGCCAGCAGCTTATTCGGGACAGGGGATGAAAAACTGTTTTTT

V: TRBV30
J: TRBJ2-1
D: NA
CDR3: CAWSRNEQFF
DNA: TGTGCCTGGAGTCGTAATGAGCAGTTCTTC

V: TRBV11-3
J: TRBJ2-1
D: NA
CDR3: CASSLAGDYNEQFF
DNA: TGTGCCAGCAGCTTAGCAGGGGACTACAATGAGCAGTTCTTC

V: TRBV18
J: TRBJ1-2
D: NA
CDR3: CASSSEGNGYTF
DNA: TGTGCCAGCTCTTCGGAGGGGAATGGCTACACCTTC

V: TRBV27
J: TRBJ1-2
D: TRBD1
CDR3: CASSLGDRNYGYTF
DNA: TGTGCCAGCAGTTTGGGGGACAGGAACTATGGCTACACCTTC

V: TRBV10-3
J: TRBJ2-1
D: TRBD2
CDR3: CAISGGTSGGINEQFF
DNA: TGTGCCATCAGTGGGGGAACTAGCGGGGGTATCAATGAGCAGTTCTTC

V: TRBV13
J: TRBJ2-3
D: NA
CDR3: CASSGGETSTDTQYF
DNA: TGTGCCAGCAGCGGCGGAGAGACTAGCACAGATACGCAGTATTTT

V: TRBV10-3
J: TRBJ1-2
D: NA
CDR3: CAISESIFVGRNGYTF
DNA: TGTGCCATCAGTGAGTCGATTTTCGTGGGCCGTAATGGCTACACCTTC

V: TRBV5-1
J: TRBJ2-1
D: TRBD1
CDR3: CASSWGQRNEQFF
DNA: TGCGCCAGCAGCTGGGGACAGCGGAATGAGCAGTTCTTC

V: TRBV2
J: TRBJ2-2
D: NA
CDR3: CASNREPTGELFF
DNA: TGTGCCAGCAACCGGGAACCTACCGGGGAGCTGTTTTTT

V: TRBV11-3
J: TRBJ2-7
D: TRBD1
CDR3: CASSLGPVAAERGREEYF
DNA: TGTGCCAGCAGCTTAGGTCCCGTCGCCGCGGAGAGGGGGCGCGAGGAGTACTTC

V: TRBV7-9
J: TRBJ2-7
D: TRBD1
CDR3: CASSTTEGQGPSEQYF
DNA: TGTGCCAGCAGCACAACGGAGGGACAGGGGCCCTCCGAGCAGTACTTC

V: TRBV27
J: TRBJ2-1
D: TRBD1
CDR3: CASSIELGTGYNEQFF
DNA: TGTGCCAGCAGTATAGAGCTTGGGACAGGATACAATGAGCAGTTCTTC

V: TRBV5-4
J: TRBJ2-3
D: TRBD2
CDR3: CASSRRRAGGSFGIDTQYF
DNA: TGTGCCAGCAGCCGACGCCGGGCGGGGGGGTCGTTCGGCATAGATACGCAGTATTTT

V: TRBV5-1
J: TRBJ2-5
D: TRBD1
CDR3: CASSLTGTDPRETQYF
DNA: TGCGCCAGCAGCTTAACTGGGACAGACCCCCGAGAGACCCAGTACTTC

V: TRBV13
J: TRBJ1-1
D: NA
CDR3: CASSREVIGTEAFF
DNA: TGTGCCAGCAGCAGAGAGGTAATAGGCACTGAAGCTTTCTTT

V: TRBV11-3
J: TRBJ2-7
D: TRBD1
CDR3: CASSSGQGAREQYF
DNA: TGTGCCAGCAGCTCTGGACAGGGGGCGAGGGAGCAGTACTTC

V: TRBV19
J: TRBJ2-7
D: TRBD1
CDR3: CASSYSGTGDDEQYF
DNA: TGTGCCAGTAGTTACTCCGGGACAGGGGACGACGAGCAGTACTTC

V: TRBV6-1
J: TRBJ2-7
D: NA
CDR3: CASSEVAEGQYF
DNA: TGTGCCAGCAGTGAAGTCGCGGAGGGGCAGTACTTC

V: TRBV11-2
J: TRBJ2-5
D: NA
CDR3: CASSRYGDIPETQYF
DNA: TGTGCCAGCAGCCGTTATGGGGACATTCCGGAGACCCAGTACTTC

V: TRBV18
J: TRBJ1-6
D: NA
CDR3: CASSPEAGGALHF
DNA: TGTGCCAGCTCACCAGAAGCGGGAGGGGCCCTCCACTTT

V: TRBV28
J: TRBJ2-3
D: TRBD1
CDR3: CASSVGQDGTDTQYF
DNA: TGTGCCAGCAGTGTGGGACAGGACGGCACAGATACGCAGTATTTT

V: TRBV27
J: TRBJ2-3
D: TRBD2
CDR3: CASRALAGGLDTQYF
DNA: TGTGCCAGCCGTGCACTAGCGGGGGGGCTAGATACGCAGTATTTT

V: TRBV29-1
J: TRBJ1-2
D: NA
CDR3: CSSPSSDGGYTF
DNA: TGCAGCTCCCCTAGCAGCGACGGTGGCTACACCTTC

V: TRBV5-1
J: TRBJ2-2
D: NA
CDR3: CASSLRQGSGELFF
DNA: TGCGCCAGCAGCTTGAGGCAGGGTAGCGGGGAGCTGTTTTTT

V: TRBV7-6
J: TRBJ1-1
D: TRBD1
CDR3: CASSYTGDRNTEAFF
DNA: TGTGCCAGCAGCTACACAGGGGATAGGAACACTGAAGCTTTCTTT